This TCR beta chain came from a study of cytomegalovirus exposure and HLA in healthy donors. General study points: Reports state that TCR beta sequences accurately predicted most subjects' HLA-A and HLA-B alleles.

This clone was observed a handful of times. Its matching antigen is unknown. PCR was performed using 60 Vbeta and 13 Jbeta primers. Generated by immunoSEQ multiplex PCR, the TCRdb table keeps only in-frame clones and is missing some. The table has approximately 150,000 clones, less than 65% seen once; the top ten hold about 3%. The receptor comes from a woman in her twenties or thirties in good health and CMV-seropositive. Sequencing was carried out using PBMCs.

Here the CDR3 reads CASSELSSDEKLFF. The CDR3, as DNA: TGTGCCAGCAGTGAACTGTCCTCCGATGAAAAACTGTTTTTT. This chain joins TRBV6-1 and TRBJ1-4; no clear D. In germline, CDR1 is MNHNS, CDR2 SASEGT. V was shortened by 2 bases and J by 6 bases, with 10 bases between the two germline ends. This CDR3 is 14 amino acids long.